This TCR beta chain derives from a study of cytotoxic CD8 clonotypes in ibrutinib-treated CLL. The germline gives CDR1 WSHSY, CDR2 SAAADI. This CDR3 is 18 amino acids long. Between the trimmed V and J ends, which lost 4 bases and 4 bases, there was a span of 22 bases. Study conclusions and caveats: Age-matched healthy donor levels were exceeded by baseline clonality, which tracked circulating CD8+ T-cell counts.

Produced via immunoSEQ multiplex PCR; TCRdb's table is partial and in-frame only. The sample includes about 200,000 clones, over 65% of them seen just once. A note on this clone: What it recognizes is unknown.

The sequence was collected from a human donor with chronic lymphocytic leukemia. The chain uses TRBV10-2 and TRBJ2-2; unclear D gene. The material was PBMCs, obtained after 12 months of ibrutinib treatment. The CDR3 reads CASSGKPGLNFSTGELFF. The CDR3 DNA reads as TGCGCCAGCAGTGGGAAACCGGGCCTCAACTTCTCCACCGGGGAGCTGTTTTTT.